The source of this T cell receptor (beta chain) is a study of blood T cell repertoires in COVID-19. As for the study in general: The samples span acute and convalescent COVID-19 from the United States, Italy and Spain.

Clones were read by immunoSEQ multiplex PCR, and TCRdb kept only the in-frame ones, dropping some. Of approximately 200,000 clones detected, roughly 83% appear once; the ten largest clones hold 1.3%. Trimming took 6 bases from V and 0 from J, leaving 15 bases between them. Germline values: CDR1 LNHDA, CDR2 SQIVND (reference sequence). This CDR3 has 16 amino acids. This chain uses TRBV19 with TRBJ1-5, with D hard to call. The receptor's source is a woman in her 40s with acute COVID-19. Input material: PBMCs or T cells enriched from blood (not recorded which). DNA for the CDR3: TGTGCCAGTAGCCCAACACAAAGTTATAGCAATCAGCCCCAGCATTTT. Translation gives CASSPTQSYSNQPQHF.